Sequencing of this T cell receptor (beta chain) was carried out in a study of blood T cell repertoires in COVID-19. On the study more broadly: The analysed material was cDNA or gDNA that came from T cells, B-cell-depleted T cells, or PBMCs.

Adults between roughly 18 and 90 years of age took part from 20 to 25 US areas. All exposed participants met a person with COVID-19 within 2 weeks before entering the study. The CDR3 extends over 16 amino acids. V dropped 8 bases and J dropped 2; count of bases not matched to a gene: 12. CDR1 is SGHVS and CDR2 is FQNEAQ in the germline V gene. Authors' analysis steps: Amplification of reference gene primers was used by the study to estimate nucleated cell counts. Sequencing used immunoSEQ multiplex PCR; TCRdb keeps in-frame clones, though not all of them. V, J and clone size reflect that table, while D and trimming were determined from the DNA. The sample has 150,000 or so clones, roughly 88% seen once; the top ten hold around 5%.

The V gene is TRBV7-8, the J gene TRBJ2-3, with 8 bases lining up with TRBD2. The TCR was taken from a man between 65 and 79 years old who had been exposed to COVID-19. Source material: PBMCs or T cells enriched from blood (not recorded which). The CDR3 DNA sequence: TGTGCCAGCGAACGACTAGCGAATCTTTACACAGATACGCAGTATTTT. This sequence encodes CASERLANLYTDTQYF.